These 3 T cell receptor beta chains share one sample of origin, sequenced in a study of T-cell reconstitution after alpha-beta-depleted transplantation in children. It was with unique molecular identifiers that the TCRbeta library was prepared. MiXCR was run by TCRdb on the PCR reads, yielding one entry per CDR3 protein. The data show approximately 430,000 distinct CDR3 sequences, 15% to 20% seen once. Material: PBMCs, mostly from graft donor cells, obtained 360 days after TCRalphabeta/CD19-depleted stem cell transplant. These receptors were collected from a boy less than two years old who had a stem cell transplant for Wiskott-Aldrich syndrome, so the T cells may come from the graft donor.

This clonotype was detected only a few times. The J gene is TRBJ2-4, the V gene TRBV15; no reliable D call. Trimming removed 3 bases from V and 6 bases from J, with 15 bases in between. Germline V CDR1 and CDR2: LNHNV, YYDKDF (reference sequence). The CDR3 contains 15 residues. The CDR3 reads CATSSHKGLGNIQYF. In DNA, the CDR3 is TGTGCCACCAGCAGCCACAAGGGTCTAGGAAACATTCAGTACTTC.

This clonotype showed up many times. The chain uses TRBV4-1 and TRBJ2-6; TRBD1 is a possible D gene (5 bases). The CDR3 totals 16 residues. Trimming shortened V by 0 bases and J by 4 bases, and 10 bases separated the two germline ends. Germline values: CDR1 MGHRA, CDR2 YSYEKL. The DNA for the CDR3 is TGCGCCAGCAGCCAAGAAAGGGGTCCCGGGGCCAACGTCCTGACTTTC. Residues: CASSQERGPGANVLTF.

This clonotype was observed a handful of times. In nucleotides, the CDR3 is TGTGCCAGCAGACTACTCGGGACAGCAAACACCGGGGAGCTGTTTTTT. Protein: CASRLLGTANTGELFF. This chain links TRBV6-2 or TRBV6-3 with TRBJ2-2; 7 bases match TRBD1. Trimming took 6 bases from V and 2 from J; bases not matched to a gene: 9. The V gene's germline CDR1 is MNHEY and CDR2 SVGEGT. CDR3 length: 16 amino acids.